This entry lists 29 T cell receptor beta chains sequenced from one sample in a study of blood T cell repertoires in COVID-19. Produced via immunoSEQ multiplex PCR; TCRdb's table is partial and in-frame only. The sample contains about 20,000 clones, about 85% of which appear only once. The sequencing sample was made of peripheral blood. These receptors were collected from a human donor with active COVID-19. The donor label of this sample is uncertain.

The chain employs TRBV5-1 and TRBJ2-6; D possibly corresponds to TRBD2 (6 bases). The germline V and J ends were trimmed by 5 bases and 13 bases, with 25 bases remaining between them. The germline CDR1 and CDR2 sequences are SGHRS and YFSETQ. CDR3 size: 16 residues. The CDR3 loop is CASRARASVQTTVLTF. DNA of the CDR3: TGCGCCAGCAGGGCGCGGGCTAGCGTTCAAACGACGGTCCTGACTTTC.

This rearrangement joins TRBV6-5 to TRBJ2-3, with 8 bases identical to TRBD2. The length of the CDR3 is 15 residues. Germline lookup yields CDR1 MNHEY and CDR2 SVGAGI. Trimming removed 6 bases from V and 5 bases from J; junction bases left unmatched: 10. The CDR3 protein is CASRPFGGVGDTQYF. CDR3 in DNA: TGTGCCAGCAGACCATTCGGGGGGGTTGGAGATACGCAGTATTTT.

The CDR3 bases are TGTGCCAGCAGTTCTCTGCCGGGACAGTATGGCTACACCTTC. Residues: CASSSLPGQYGYTF. V is TRBV6-6 and J is TRBJ1-2; the match to TRBD1 covers 7 bases. Losses at the gene ends were 4 bases for V and 5 bases for J; bases not matched to a gene: 7. The CDR3 totals 14 residues. Germline V CDR1 and CDR2: MNHNY, SVGAGI (reference sequence).

The J gene is TRBJ1-1, the V gene TRBV6-2 or TRBV6-3; D is unclear. This CDR3 is 13 amino acids long. Looked up from germline, CDR1 is MNHEY and CDR2 is SVGEGT. The V gene lost 4 bases and the J gene lost 2 bases, with 8 bases spanning the gap. CDR3 nucleotide sequence: TGTGCCAGCAGTTTACGACTAAACACTGAAGCTTTCTTT. It yields the protein CASSLRLNTEAFF.

The chain is built from TRBV5-1 and TRBJ2-1; D is possibly TRBD2 (5 bases). Trimming removed 4 bases from V and 8 bases from J, with 13 bases in between. This CDR3 has 13 residues. Germline CDR1 is SGHRS and CDR2 is YFSETQ. The CDR3 sequence is CASSRQVSDEQFF. DNA of the CDR3: TGCGCCAGCAGCAGGCAGGTTAGCGATGAGCAGTTCTTC.

The rearrangement links TRBV9 to TRBJ1-1; 9 positions agree with TRBD1. The germline gives CDR1 SGDLS, CDR2 YYNGEE. This CDR3 region has 15 residues. V lost 0 bases to trimming and J lost 5 bases; unmatched junction nucleotides: 5. The CDR3 reads CASSVGGQGDTEAFF. In DNA form, the CDR3 reads TGTGCCAGCAGCGTAGGGGGACAGGGAGATACTGAAGCTTTCTTT.

CDR3 in amino acids: CASSQDNTDRGEAFF. The CDR3 DNA reads as TGTGCCAGCAGCCAAGATAATACGGACAGGGGTGAAGCTTTCTTT. This chain joins TRBV4-2 and TRBJ1-1, with 9 bases fitting TRBD1. This CDR3 has 15 amino acids. CDR1 is LGHNA, CDR2 YNFKEQ, per germline. Trimming cost V 0 bases and J 7 bases; bases outside gene matches: 6.

The chain is built from TRBV5-5 and TRBJ1-1; D call uncertain. V shed 4 bases and J shed 2 bases, with 15 bases lying between them. Germline-derived CDR1 and CDR2 are SGHKS and YYEKEE (reference sequence). This CDR3 is 15 amino acids long. CDR3 coding DNA: TGTGCCAGCAGCAGACACGTCCCGGCCAACACTGAAGCTTTCTTT. Amino acid sequence: CASSRHVPANTEAFF.

J is TRBJ2-7 and V is TRBV20-1, with D possibly matching TRBD1 (5 bases). V lost 7 bases and J 2 bases, leaving 9 bases between the germline ends. The CDR3 covers 11 residues. Germline V gives CDR1 DFQATT, CDR2 SNEGSKA (reference sequence). This chain's CDR3 is CSVDSTYEQYF. The CDR3 nucleotides read TGCAGTGTTGACAGTACCTACGAGCAGTACTTC.

V usage is TRBV19 and J usage is TRBJ2-1; 9 bases match TRBD2. CDR1 is LNHDA and CDR2 is SQIVND in the germline V gene (reference sequence). V shed 2 bases, J shed 6 bases, and the junction held 5 bases outside the gene matches. The CDR3 loop spans 15 amino acids. The DNA of the CDR3 is TGTGCCAGTAGTATACTCGCGGGGGGGCTCAATGAGCAGTTCTTC. Translated, it gives CASSILAGGLNEQFF.

The rearrangement joins TRBV9 to TRBJ2-3, with D perhaps TRBD2 (6 bases). The CDR3 totals 14 residues. Trimming took off 1 base at V and 4 bases at J, with 10 bases between the two ends. Germline lookup yields CDR1 SGDLS and CDR2 YYNGEE. The CDR3 region has the DNA TGTGCCAGCAGCGTACGAGTAGCGGCAGATACGCAGTATTTT. It encodes CASSVRVAADTQYF.

V gene TRBV7-2 combines with J gene TRBJ2-5; unclear D gene. The CDR3 is made up of 13 amino acids. The germline gives CDR1 SGHTA, CDR2 FQGNSA. Trimming took off 3 bases at V and 1 base at J, with 6 bases between the two ends. The CDR3 region is CASSLYFQETQYF. As DNA, the CDR3 is TGTGCCAGCAGCTTGTATTTCCAAGAGACCCAGTACTTC.

The chain joins TRBV12-3 or TRBV12-4 to TRBJ2-3; D call uncertain. This CDR3 spans 13 amino acids. Trimming left V 4 bases short and J 3 bases short, with 8 bases between. The CDR3 DNA is TGTGCCAGCAGTTATGAGCCGACAGATACGCAGTATTTT. It is translated as CASSYEPTDTQYF.

The chain is built from TRBV5-5 and TRBJ1-1, with D hard to call. CDR3 length: 12 amino acids. V was cut by 4 bases and J by 0 bases, with 4 bases left in between. Looked up from germline, CDR1 is SGHKS and CDR2 is YYEKEE (reference sequence). In DNA, the CDR3 is TGTGCCAGCAGCCCATTGAACACTGAAGCTTTCTTT. The encoded protein is CASSPLNTEAFF.

This chain links TRBV12-5 with TRBJ1-1, with 9 bases fitting TRBD1. CDR1 is LGHNT, CDR2 FRNRAP, per germline. V trimming: 4 bases; J trimming: 1 base; junction bases outside the gene matches: 4. The CDR3 totals 15 residues. CDR3 sequence: CASGWTTGGNTEAFF. Written as DNA, the CDR3 is TGTGCTAGTGGTTGGACGACAGGGGGGAACACTGAAGCTTTCTTT.

This rearrangement joins TRBV2 to TRBJ2-5; 9 nucleotides line up with TRBD2. Germline V gives CDR1 SNHLY, CDR2 FYNNEI. J was trimmed by 5 bases and V by 4 bases; bases with no gene match: 17. The CDR3 sequence is 18 residues long. CDR3: CASSVGRGGLMVAETQYF. The CDR3 DNA is TGTGCCAGCAGTGTAGGGCGGGGGGGCCTAATGGTGGCCGAGACCCAGTACTTC.

J is TRBJ1-4 and V is TRBV3-1 (or the pseudogene TRBV3-2); D is uncertain. This CDR3 contains 14 residues. The ends were cut back, 1 base at V and 8 bases at J, with 11 bases in the middle. Germline V gives CDR1 LGHDT, CDR2 YNNKEL (reference sequence). The CDR3 coding sequence is TGTGCCAGCAGCCAAGCCGGGGAAGGGGAAAAACTGTTTTTT. It encodes CASSQAGEGEKLFF.

The V and J genes are TRBV7-3 and TRBJ2-2; 7 nucleotides align to TRBD2. The CDR3 totals 16 residues. Germline V gene data show CDR1 as SGHTA and CDR2 as FQGTGA. The V and J ends lost 2 bases and 0 bases, in that order; junction bases with no gene match: 3. Here the CDR3 reads CASSLSRGANTGELFF. CDR3 DNA: TGTGCCAGCAGCTTATCCCGGGGGGCGAACACCGGGGAGCTGTTTTTT.

This clone turned up a few times. The gene calls are TRBV11-3 and TRBJ1-5, with D possibly matching TRBD1 (6 bases). The CDR3 has 14 residues. In germline, CDR1 is SGHNT, CDR2 YENEEA. V lost 5 bases and J lost 1, with 9 bases in between. The CDR3 nucleotides are TGTGCCAGCAGCCCAGGGGACAGCAATCAGCCCCAGCATTTT. Amino acids: CASSPGDSNQPQHF.

The chain carries TRBV29-1 and TRBJ2-3, with TRBD1 matching over 12 bases. The CDR3 length is 14 residues. Germline trimming cut 6 bases from V and 4 bases from J; bases unmatched to any gene: 5. The germline CDR1 and CDR2 sequences are SQVTM and ANQGSEA. The CDR3 nucleotides are TGCAGCGTGGGCGGGACAGGGGGCTCAGATACGCAGTATTTT. Encoded protein: CSVGGTGGSDTQYF.

This clone was recorded a few times. CDR3 DNA: TGTGCCAGCAGCTTGGGCAGGGCGGCCTACAATGAGCAGTTCTTC. Its protein product is CASSLGRAAYNEQFF. V usage is TRBV7-9 and J usage is TRBJ2-1; maybe TRBD1 (5 bases). CDR3 length equals 15 residues. Germline lookup yields CDR1 SEHNR and CDR2 FQNEAQ (reference sequence). The V and J ends lost 3 bases and 2 bases respectively, with 11 bases between them.

This chain links TRBV29-1 with TRBJ1-2, with 7 bases that match TRBD1. Per germline, CDR1 SQVTM and CDR2 ANQGSEA. The CDR3 has 14 residues. The V gene end was trimmed by 4 bases and the J gene end by 1 base; junction bases not matched to a gene: 6. CDR3 residues: CSVAGQQDNYGYTF. The CDR3 bases are TGCAGCGTTGCGGGACAGCAAGATAACTATGGCTACACCTTC.

This sequence joins TRBV21-1 and TRBJ2-2; TRBD2, the D gene given by the table, was not confirmed from the DNA. TRBV21-1 is shown as a pseudogene. The CDR3 runs 20 residues. The CDR3 spells CASSKGVGLAGGRNTGELFF. CDR3 DNA sequence: TGTGCCAGCAGCAAAGGAGTCGGACTAGCGGGGGGCCGGAACACCGGGGAGCTGTTTTTT.

This clone has only one observation. The chain is built from TRBV7-3 and TRBJ2-2; D remains ambiguous. Trimming shortened V by 2 bases and J by 0 bases, and 10 bases separated the two germline ends. CDR1 is SGHTA and CDR2 is FQGTGA in the germline V gene. This CDR3 region has 16 residues. The CDR3 here is CASSLQQPSNTGELFF. CDR3 coding DNA: TGTGCCAGCAGCTTACAACAGCCATCGAACACCGGGGAGCTGTTTTTT. The entire variable domain, with the rest obtained from reference TRBV7-3 and TRBJ2-2, is as follows: GAGVSQTPSNKVTEKGKYVELRCDPISGHTALYWYRQSLGQGPEFLIYFQGTGAADDSGLPNDRFFAVRPEGSVSTLKIQRTERGDSAVYLCASSLQQPSNTGELFFGEGSRLTVL.

The chain joins TRBV30 to TRBJ1-1; a possible D gene is TRBD1 (5 bases). Germline V lookup: CDR1 GTSNPN, CDR2 SVGIG (reference sequence). The V end lost 2 bases, the J end lost 1 base, and 11 bases lay between the germline ends. This CDR3 is 14 amino acids long. For the CDR3, the DNA is TGTGCCTGGAGTCGGGGGGAGGGGAACACTGAAGCTTTCTTT. Encoded protein: CAWSRGEGNTEAFF.

The chain has TRBV2 and TRBJ2-2, with 8 bases lining up with TRBD2. V lost 9 bases to trimming and J lost 5 bases; unmatched junction nucleotides: 8. Germline V CDR1 and CDR2: SNHLY, FYNNEI. CDR3 length equals 14 residues. CDR3: CASRSGGKTGELFF. CDR3 nucleotide sequence: TGTGCCAGTAGGAGCGGGGGAAAGACCGGGGAGCTGTTTTTT.

This sequence joins TRBV7-6 and TRBJ2-1; TRBD2 agrees at 14 bases. Germline CDR1 and CDR2: SGHVS and FNYEAQ. V lost 8 bases and J lost 4; bases outside the gene matches: 4. CDR3 length: 15 amino acids. CDR3: CASGRTSGRYNEQFF. Here the CDR3 DNA reads TGTGCCAGCGGCCGGACTAGCGGGAGGTACAATGAGCAGTTCTTC.

The V call is TRBV2, the J call TRBJ2-2, with D maybe TRBD1 (6 bases). The CDR3 is made up of 16 amino acids. Trimming removed 6 bases at V and 2 bases at J, with 16 bases between. Looked up from germline, CDR1 is SNHLY and CDR2 is FYNNEI. The CDR3 DNA reads as TGTGCCAGCAGCCGAACCAGGACAGCAAACACCGGGGAGCTGTTTTTT. This encodes CASSRTRTANTGELFF.

The chain uses TRBV28 and TRBJ1-2, with D hard to call. From germline, CDR1 is MDHEN and CDR2 SYDVKM. The ends were cut back, 1 base at V and 5 bases at J, with 11 bases in the middle. CDR3 length: 14 amino acids. The CDR3 sequence: CASSLFEPGYGYTF. The CDR3 DNA sequence: TGTGCCAGCAGTTTATTTGAGCCCGGTTATGGCTACACCTTC.